A single sample gave rise to the 12 T cell receptor beta chains below, sequenced in a study of blood T cell repertoires in COVID-19. Data came from immunoSEQ multiplex PCR; TCRdb stores just in-frame clones and leaves some out. Of fewer than 300,000 clones listed, more than 70% are singletons. Sequences were obtained from peripheral blood. Every receptor here comes from a woman aged 18-30 years with acute or convalescent COVID-19.

The chain combines TRBV7-6 with TRBJ2-1, with D perhaps TRBD2 (5 bases). This CDR3 has 13 residues. Germline lookup yields CDR1 SGHVS and CDR2 FNYEAQ. Trimming took off 2 bases at V and 8 bases at J, with 10 bases between the two ends. The CDR3 protein is CASSLSLSDEQFF. The CDR3 DNA reads as TGTGCCAGCAGCTTATCCCTTAGCGATGAGCAGTTCTTC.

The sample holds a few counts of this clone. The chain is built from TRBV7-2 and TRBJ1-3, with TRBD1 matching over 7 bases. The CDR3 covers 14 residues. The V gene end was trimmed by 6 bases and the J gene end by 0 bases; junction bases not matched to a gene: 2. Per germline, CDR1 SGHTA and CDR2 FQGNSA. CDR3 bases: TGTGCCAGCAGACAGGGGATCTCTGGAAACACCATATATTTT. This encodes CASRQGISGNTIYF.

This clone was observed once. Additional DNA sequences in this sample encode the identical CDR3. In DNA, the CDR3 is TGTGCTAGTGGTTTGGTGACAGGGGGTACCGGGGAGCTGTTTTTT. The encoded protein is CASGLVTGGTGELFF. This sequence joins TRBV12-5 and TRBJ2-2; 9 bases agree with TRBD1. CDR3 length: 15 residues. With V trimmed by 0 bases and J by 5 bases, 1 base remained unmatched. Germline-derived CDR1 and CDR2 are LGHNT and FRNRAP.

CDR3 sequence (DNA): TGTGCCAGCAGTATAGAGACAGGGGGCGTGGAGACCCAGTACTTC. Translating it yields CASSIETGGVETQYF. The V gene is TRBV27, the J gene TRBJ2-5; 10 positions match TRBD1. CDR1 and CDR2 from the germline V gene are MNHEY and SMNVEV (reference sequence). The trim removed 5 bases at V and 5 bases at J, leaving 8 bases unmatched. The CDR3 spans 15 residues.

This rearrangement joins TRBV5-8 to TRBJ1-6, with no clear D. Germline V gene lookup returns CDR1 SGHTS and CDR2 YDEGEE. V was shortened by 1 base and J by 4 bases, with 15 bases between the two germline ends. CDR3 size: 17 residues. CDR3 nucleotides: TGTGCCAGCAGCTTGCGACGGGGTTTTGATTATAATTCACCCCTCCACTTT. This encodes CASSLRRGFDYNSPLHF.

This sequence joins TRBV7-9 and TRBJ1-6; 9 bases agree with TRBD1. The germline CDR1 and CDR2 sequences are SEHNR and FQNEAQ (reference sequence). Germline trimming cut 3 bases from V and 13 bases from J; bases unmatched to any gene: 7. The CDR3 totals 14 residues. The CDR3 protein is CASSLGQGLQPLHF. Here the CDR3 DNA reads TGTGCCAGCAGCTTGGGACAGGGTCTTCAGCCCCTCCACTTT.

This chain uses TRBV24-1 with TRBJ2-1; D is possibly TRBD2 (5 bases). From germline, CDR1 is KGHDR and CDR2 SFDVKD. The CDR3 consists of 14 residues. Trimming stripped 0 bases from V and 9 bases from J, with 11 bases between. Here the CDR3 DNA reads TGTGCCACCAGTGATTTGCCGGGAAAGGTTGAGCAGTTCTTC. This sequence encodes CATSDLPGKVEQFF.

The chain carries TRBV30 and TRBJ2-7, with 7 bases identical to TRBD2. V dropped 0 bases and J dropped 9; count of bases not matched to a gene: 20. CDR1 GTSNPN and CDR2 SVGIG come from the germline V gene (reference sequence). CDR3 size: 17 residues. CDR3 in DNA: TGTGCCTGGAGTGTAACCATCATTGGGCTAGCGGCCAAGGGGCAGTACTTC. This gives the protein CAWSVTIIGLAAKGQYF. Full variable domain (outside the CDR3, taken from reference TRBV30 and TRBJ2-7): SQTIHQWPATLVQPVGSPLSLECTVEGTSNPNLYWYRQAAGRGLQLLFYSVGIGQISSEVPQNLSASRPQDRQFILSSKKLLLSDSGFYLCAWSVTIIGLAAKGQYFGPGTRLTVT.

The chain is built from TRBV29-1 and TRBJ2-7, with D perhaps matching TRBD1 (6 bases). The germline gives CDR1 SQVTM, CDR2 ANQGSEA. CDR3 length: 13 amino acids. V gave up 5 bases and J gave up 4 bases, with 15 bases separating them. CDR3 protein: CSVRGPQGYEQYF. As DNA, the CDR3 is TGCAGCGTTCGCGGGCCACAGGGATACGAGCAGTACTTC.

The chain recombines TRBV25-1 with TRBJ1-3, with 8 positions matching TRBD1. The junction had 6 bases not matched to a gene; V was cut back by 4 bases and J by 4 bases. There are 15 residues in the CDR3. CDR1 MGHDK and CDR2 SYGVNS come from the germline V gene. The CDR3 bases are TGTGCCAGCAGTGCCCGGACAGGGTTCGGAAACACCATATATTTT. It codes for CASSARTGFGNTIYF.

This chain uses TRBV4-3 with TRBJ2-1; D not resolved. The ends were cut back, 0 bases at V and 6 bases at J, with 15 bases in the middle. This CDR3 is built from 16 residues. Germline CDR1 and CDR2: LGHNA and YSLEER. CDR3 amino acids: CASSQDLARLANEQFF. CDR3 coding DNA: TGCGCCAGCAGCCAAGATCTGGCTAGACTTGCCAATGAGCAGTTCTTC.

This rearrangement joins TRBV28 to TRBJ1-2; 7 bases line up with TRBD1. The CDR3 sequence is 14 residues long. The V and J ends lost 10 bases and 0 bases, in that order; junction bases with no gene match: 8. Germline CDR1 MDHEN, CDR2 SYDVKM. The CDR3 loop is CATSEGTANYGYTF. The CDR3 nucleotides read TGTGCCACCAGCGAAGGGACAGCTAACTATGGCTACACCTTC.